The 22 T cell receptor beta chains below were found in one sample sequenced in a study of shared clonotypes between healthy human individuals (TCRdb year 2020). Library preparation was by the immunoSEQ multiplex PCR assay. In TCRdb, the immuneACCESS table is reduced to in-frame sequences with V and J assigned. These tables do not hold every clone; where another copy was compared, an unresolved V gene accounts for under half, and the others remain unexplained. In all, the sample holds roughly 760,000 clones, and around 67% of those were seen once. Of the sample, 1.5% to 2% falls within the top ten clones. Sequenced sample: memory CD4+ T cells sorted from blood. What this sample's cell subset or site label stands for: CD45RA-negative fraction. The receptors originated from a woman under 40 in good health.

This rearrangement joins TRBV5-1 to TRBJ2-2; possible D gene TRBD1, 6 bases. Between the trimmed V and J ends, which lost 5 bases and 6 bases, there was a span of 14 bases. The CDR3 consists of 14 residues. Germline CDR1 SGHRS, CDR2 YFSETQ. CDR3 protein: CASRREQGPGELFF. In DNA, the CDR3 is TGCGCCAGCAGGCGCGAACAGGGCCCCGGGGAGCTGTTTTTT.

V usage is TRBV4-1 and J usage is TRBJ2-7; 9 nucleotides agree with TRBD2. Looked up from germline, CDR1 is MGHRA and CDR2 is YSYEKL. V was clipped by 3 bases and J by 4 bases; unmatched bases: 7. There are 15 residues in the CDR3. The CDR3 loop is CASSHIAGAPYEQYF. The CDR3 DNA reads as TGCGCCAGCAGCCATATAGCGGGAGCCCCTTACGAGCAGTACTTC.

The genes are TRBV27 and TRBJ2-7, with TRBD1 matching 8 bases. The CDR3 covers 14 residues. V lost 5 bases to trimming and J lost 2 bases; unmatched junction nucleotides: 5. The germline V gene has CDR1 MNHEY and CDR2 SMNVEV (reference sequence). The CDR3 sequence: CASSPMTGAYEQYF. CDR3 nucleotide sequence: TGTGCCAGCAGTCCAATGACAGGGGCCTACGAGCAGTACTTC.

The chain carries TRBV6-5 and TRBJ1-1; D is ambiguous. Trimming removed 7 bases from V and 5 bases from J, with 14 bases in between. The CDR3 extends over 13 amino acids. The germline V gene encodes CDR1 MNHEY and CDR2 SVGAGI. In nucleotides, the CDR3 is TGTGCCAGCAACTTACAGACTGGTACTGAAGCTTTCTTT. As protein: CASNLQTGTEAFF.

This chain joins TRBV13 and TRBJ1-1; D is unresolved. The germline V gene has CDR1 PRHDT and CDR2 FYEKMQ (reference sequence). The length of the CDR3 is 14 residues. Trimming took off 5 bases at V and 2 bases at J, with 12 bases between the two ends. In DNA, the CDR3 is TGTGCCAGCAGCGCGTTTTCACCAAACACTGAAGCTTTCTTT. Translating it yields CASSAFSPNTEAFF.

The chain carries TRBV29-1 and TRBJ2-1; tentative D call: TRBD2 (5 bases). CDR1 is SQVTM, CDR2 ANQGSEA, per germline. The CDR3 has 14 amino acids. The V and J ends lost 2 bases and 7 bases respectively, with 15 bases between them. The CDR3 region has the DNA TGCAGCGTTGAATATGGGGTTGGCGGGAATGAGCAGTTCTTC. Protein: CSVEYGVGGNEQFF.

The chain is built from TRBV5-6 and TRBJ1-1; TRBD1 aligns across 7 bases. The CDR3 has 13 residues. V lost 4 bases to trimming and J lost 7 bases; unmatched junction nucleotides: 7. Germline assignment: CDR1 SGHDT and CDR2 YYEEEE. The CDR3 DNA sequence: TGTGCCAGCAGCCTAATCTCAGGGGGTGAAGCTTTCTTT. It encodes CASSLISGGEAFF.

This clone was counted a few times. J is TRBJ2-1 and V is TRBV5-1; TRBD2 matches at 9 bases. The J segment lost 3 bases and the V segment lost 6 bases, leaving 4 bases of the junction unmatched. CDR3 length: 14 residues. The germline V gene has CDR1 SGHRS and CDR2 YFSETQ. CDR3 sequence: CASKIAGDYNEQFF. CDR3 coding DNA: TGCGCCAGCAAGATAGCGGGGGACTACAATGAGCAGTTCTTC.

This clone was found once. The rearrangement joins TRBV4-2 to TRBJ1-5, with no clear D. The CDR3 length is 15 residues. V lost 0 bases and J 6 bases, leaving 12 bases between the germline ends. CDR1 is LGHNA and CDR2 is YNFKEQ in the germline V gene. This CDR3 is CASSQDLKVRQPQHF. The DNA for the CDR3 is TGTGCCAGCAGCCAAGATCTTAAGGTTCGTCAGCCCCAGCATTTT.

The chain is built from TRBV2 and TRBJ1-4; D may be TRBD1 (6 bases). CDR3 length: 15 residues. Between the trimmed V and J ends, which lost 5 bases and 0 bases, there was a span of 10 bases. CDR1 is SNHLY, CDR2 FYNNEI, per germline. The CDR3 is CASSWTEATNEKLFF. The CDR3 coding sequence is TGTGCCAGCAGTTGGACAGAAGCAACTAATGAAAAACTGTTTTTT.

This sequence joins TRBV6-5 and TRBJ1-2, with 8 bases fitting TRBD1. V trimming: 6 bases; J trimming: 0 bases; junction bases outside the gene matches: 6. Germline-derived CDR1 and CDR2 are MNHEY and SVGAGI. CDR3 length: 15 amino acids. CDR3 DNA sequence: TGTGCCAGCAGAGAACTGACAGGGGCTAACTATGGCTACACCTTC. It encodes CASRELTGANYGYTF.

The genes are TRBV5-6 and TRBJ1-3, with D possibly being TRBD1 (6 bases). Germline values: CDR1 SGHDT, CDR2 YYEEEE. This CDR3 is built from 17 residues. Trimming stripped 4 bases from V and 0 bases from J, with 17 bases between. The CDR3 DNA sequence: TGTGCCAGCAGCCCCACCGTGGGGGGCTTCTCTGGAAACACCATATATTTT. This gives the protein CASSPTVGGFSGNTIYF.

This chain connects TRBV5-1 to TRBJ2-2; 7 bases are shared with TRBD1. The germline V gene encodes CDR1 SGHRS and CDR2 YFSETQ. V lost 3 bases to trimming and J lost 6 bases; unmatched junction nucleotides: 8. CDR3 length: 15 amino acids. The CDR3: CASSSMTGPAGELFF. CDR3 bases: TGCGCCAGCAGCTCAATGACAGGGCCCGCCGGGGAGCTGTTTTTT.

V and J are TRBV7-3 and TRBJ2-1; D is possibly TRBD1 (6 bases). This CDR3 is built from 13 residues. Trimming removed 5 bases from V and 7 bases from J, with 12 bases in between. Germline V lookup: CDR1 SGHTA, CDR2 FQGTGA. CDR3: CASSHGQGNEQFF. CDR3 DNA: TGTGCCAGCAGCCATGGGCAGGGGAATGAGCAGTTCTTC. The entire variable domain, with the rest obtained from reference TRBV7-3 and TRBJ2-1, is as follows: GAGVSQTPSNKVTEKGKYVELRCDPISGHTALYWYRQSLGQGPEFLIYFQGTGAADDSGLPNDRFFAVRPEGSVSTLKIQRTERGDSAVYLCASSHGQGNEQFFGPGTRLTVL.

The chain employs TRBV7-9 and TRBJ1-1, with D unclear. This CDR3 comprises 14 residues. Germline V gene lookup returns CDR1 SEHNR and CDR2 FQNEAQ (reference sequence). Trimming stripped 0 bases from V and 6 bases from J, with 11 bases between. The CDR3 here is CASSLASGWAEAFF. For the CDR3, the DNA is TGTGCCAGCAGCTTAGCGTCGGGGTGGGCTGAAGCTTTCTTT.

The gene calls are TRBV5-1 and TRBJ2-7; 7 nucleotides agree with TRBD2. Germline CDR1 and CDR2: SGHRS and YFSETQ. J lost 1 base, V lost 4 bases, and 2 bases had no gene match. The CDR3 contains 13 residues. The CDR3: CASSGGGSYEQYF. The CDR3 DNA follows: TGCGCCAGCAGCGGCGGGGGTTCCTACGAGCAGTACTTC.

The V gene is TRBV6-6, the J gene TRBJ2-5; 10 positions match TRBD2. V lost 7 bases to trimming and J lost 5 bases; unmatched junction nucleotides: 7. Per germline, CDR1 MNHNY and CDR2 SVGAGI (reference sequence). The CDR3 length is 14 residues. The CDR3 loop is CASIQKAGGETQYF. CDR3 coding DNA: TGTGCCAGCATCCAGAAAGCGGGAGGGGAGACCCAGTACTTC.

V usage is TRBV27 and J usage is TRBJ2-1; 9 bases line up with TRBD2. The junction had 1 base not matched to a gene; V was cut back by 3 bases and J by 7 bases. There are 13 residues in the CDR3. Per germline, CDR1 MNHEY and CDR2 SMNVEV (reference sequence). The CDR3 DNA follows: TGTGCCAGCAGTTTTCTAGCGGGAAATGAGCAGTTCTTC. Amino acid sequence: CASSFLAGNEQFF.

The CDR3 reads CARSVAGLGELFF. The CDR3, as DNA: TGTGCCCGGTCGGTCGCCGGGCTAGGGGAGCTGTTTTTT. The genes are TRBV30 and TRBJ2-2; D is unresolved. Germline lookup yields CDR1 GTSNPN and CDR2 SVGIG (reference sequence). The length of the CDR3 is 13 residues. The V end lost 8 bases, the J end lost 8 bases, and 18 bases lay between the germline ends.

This chain links TRBV18 with TRBJ2-5; D tentatively fits TRBD1 or TRBD2 (5 bases each). This CDR3 comprises 14 residues. Germline CDR1 reads KGHSH; CDR2 reads LQKENI. The V end was cut by 8 bases, the J end by 5 bases, with 18 bases between. CDR3 in DNA: TGTGCCAGCCAAGAAAACGGGGCGAGGGAGACCCAGTACTTC. Its translation is CASQENGARETQYF.

This clone was picked up a small number of times. The CDR3 loop reads CASSPRRTAGGTEAFF. Here the CDR3 DNA reads TGTGCCAGCAGCCCTAGAAGGACAGCCGGTGGGACTGAAGCTTTCTTT. The chain couples TRBV11-2 to TRBJ1-1; TRBD1 might be the D (6 bases). CDR1 and CDR2 (germline): SGHAT, FQNNGV. This CDR3 has 16 amino acids. V was cut by 5 bases and J by 5 bases, with 21 bases left in between.

This clone is a singleton in its sample. This chain joins TRBV28 and TRBJ1-2; 10 bases fit TRBD1. The germline V gene encodes CDR1 MDHEN and CDR2 SYDVKM. This CDR3 spans 14 amino acids. V shed 4 bases and J 6 bases; nucleotides not matched to a gene: 5. CDR3 coding DNA: TGTGCCAGCAGTTCGGGACAGGGGATCCATGGCTACACCTTC. Translating gives CASSSGQGIHGYTF.